This T cell receptor beta chain is from a study of T-cell memory formation after mild COVID-19. V lost 6 bases and J 0 bases, leaving 12 bases between the germline ends. This CDR3 is 14 amino acids long. CDR1 KGHSH and CDR2 LQKENI come from the germline V gene. Whole-study results and caveats: The study detected some responding clones in pre-infection memory, suggesting cross-reactive memory joined. Mostly located in CM and EM were contracting CD4+ clones, with contracting CD8+ clones located in EMRA. Confirmation of SARS-CoV-2 specificity was lacking for second-wave clones peaking day 37.

This clonotype has only a few counts. Its target is unknown. TCRdb reprocessed the 5' RACE reads via MiXCR and lists one record per CDR3 protein. The sample has about 350,000 distinct CDR3 sequences; about an eighth are singletons. Input material: PBMCs or a T cell subset sorted from them (not recorded which). The chain recombines TRBV18 with TRBJ2-7; D remains ambiguous. The receptor comes from a man aged 18 to 35 who had mild COVID-19 (a few samples of this study predate the infection). Cell type and time point are not known. Written as DNA, the CDR3 is TGTGCCAGCTCGGGCGATAAGAGCTCCTACGAGCAGTACTTC. The encoded protein is CASSGDKSSYEQYF.